These 17 T cell receptor beta chains were all obtained from the same sample, sequenced in a study of OX40 agonist ivuxolimab in advanced cancers. TCRdb keeps only in-frame clones here, not all; method: immunoSEQ multiplex PCR. In the table there are approximately 41,000 clones, just under 90% of which are singletons. Source: CD4+ or CD8+ T cells sorted from blood, taken in a trial of the OX40 agonist ivuxolimab. Receptors originate from an adult with an advanced solid tumor such as melanoma, head and neck, liver or kidney cancer.

In DNA, the CDR3 is TGTGCCAGCAGCGACCTAAGCGGGGGGCGGACTGAAGCTTTCTTT. Its protein is CASSDLSGGRTEAFF. The chain recombines TRBV11-2 with TRBJ1-1, with D perhaps TRBD1 (6 bases). V lost 5 bases to trimming and J lost 5 bases, with 18 bases between them. This CDR3 comprises 15 residues. Looked up from germline, CDR1 is SGHAT and CDR2 is FQNNGV.

The rearrangement links TRBV7-9 to TRBJ2-3; D possibly corresponds to TRBD1 (6 bases). This CDR3 spans 15 amino acids. CDR1 is SEHNR, CDR2 FQNEAQ, per germline (reference sequence). Between the trimmed V and J ends, which lost 5 bases and 6 bases, there was a span of 18 bases. The CDR3 DNA sequence: TGTGCCAGCAGCCTCACAGGGACCCCAGGGGATACGCAGTATTTT. This gives the protein CASSLTGTPGDTQYF.

This sequence joins TRBV5-1 and TRBJ1-3; D is perhaps TRBD1 (5 bases). Deletions cut 7 bases from V and 2 bases from J, with 19 bases between. CDR3 length equals 16 residues. Per the germline V gene, CDR1 is SGHRS and CDR2 is YFSETQ. In nucleotides, the CDR3 is TGCGCCAGCCAGCTAGGCCCTCGAGGGGCTGGAAACACCATATATTTT. Its translation: CASQLGPRGAGNTIYF.

The J gene is TRBJ1-2, the V gene TRBV7-2, with D possibly TRBD1 on 5 matching bases. Germline V lookup: CDR1 SGHTA, CDR2 FQGNSA. V lost 4 bases and J lost 5, with 14 bases in between. The length of the CDR3 is 14 residues. This CDR3 reads CASSSSAGSYGYTF. The CDR3 DNA sequence: TGTGCCAGCAGCTCCAGCGCAGGGAGTTATGGCTACACCTTC.

The chain carries TRBV5-1 and TRBJ1-2; 10 nucleotides line up with TRBD1. Per germline, CDR1 SGHRS and CDR2 YFSETQ. V was pared by 3 bases and J by 8 bases, with 4 bases of the junction left unmatched. The CDR3 covers 13 residues. This chain's CDR3 is CASSWDRGFGYTF. DNA for the CDR3: TGCGCCAGCAGCTGGGACAGGGGTTTCGGCTACACCTTC.

In its sample, this clone was seen a few times. V usage is TRBV14 and J usage is TRBJ1-6; 9 bases map to TRBD1. Per the germline V gene, CDR1 is SGHDN and CDR2 is FVKESK. Losses at the gene ends were 1 base for V and 10 bases for J; bases not matched to a gene: 11. This CDR3 is built from 17 residues. The CDR3 sequence is CASSQVGGPGQGSPLHF. The CDR3 nucleotides are TGTGCCAGCAGCCAAGTCGGGGGTCCGGGACAGGGCTCACCCCTCCACTTT.

The V gene is TRBV28, the J gene TRBJ2-2; D remains unclear. V was trimmed by 3 bases and J by 8 bases, leaving 7 bases between them. The germline gives CDR1 MDHEN, CDR2 SYDVKM. The CDR3 length is 12 residues. The CDR3 coding sequence is TGTGCCAGCAGTTTGTTCGGGGGGGAGCTGTTTTTT. Its translation: CASSLFGGELFF.

The chain is built from TRBV27 and TRBJ2-1; 9 bases are shared with TRBD2. V lost 3 bases to trimming and J lost 1 base; unmatched junction nucleotides: 1. The germline V gene encodes CDR1 MNHEY and CDR2 SMNVEV (reference sequence). The CDR3 has 15 residues. In DNA, the CDR3 is TGTGCCAGCAGTTTTAGCGGGAGTTCCTACAATGAGCAGTTCTTC. Encoded protein: CASSFSGSSYNEQFF.

The CDR3 reads CASSSTGSYNEQFF. CDR3 coding DNA: TGTGCCAGCAGTTCCACGGGCTCCTACAATGAGCAGTTCTTC. The V gene is TRBV27, the J gene TRBJ2-1; the D is unclear. Germline values: CDR1 MNHEY, CDR2 SMNVEV (reference sequence). This CDR3 is built from 14 residues. V lost 4 bases, J lost 0 bases, and 7 bases lay in between.

The chain combines TRBV9 with TRBJ2-7; perhaps TRBD2 as D (6 bases). This CDR3 contains 14 residues. Germline V gives CDR1 SGDLS, CDR2 YYNGEE. Trimming removed 0 bases from V and 3 bases from J, with 10 bases in between. The CDR3 loop reads CASSVGSSGYEQYF. As DNA, the CDR3 is TGTGCCAGCAGCGTAGGTAGTAGCGGCTACGAGCAGTACTTC.

This clone turned up a few times. The chain recombines TRBV7-9 with TRBJ1-5; TRBD1 matches 7 bases. V dropped 1 base and J dropped 4; count of bases not matched to a gene: 7. The CDR3 totals 16 residues. The germline V gene encodes CDR1 SEHNR and CDR2 FQNEAQ (reference sequence). CDR3 DNA sequence: TGTGCCAGCAGCTTAGTCGGCAGGGGGAGGAATCAGCCCCAGCATTTT. It translates to CASSLVGRGRNQPQHF.

The J gene is TRBJ2-3, the V gene TRBV2; D tentatively reads TRBD1 or TRBD2 (6 bases each). Trimming removed 6 bases at V and 0 bases at J, with 16 bases between. Germline V gene sequence: CDR1 SNHLY, CDR2 FYNNEI. CDR3 length: 16 amino acids. CDR3 bases: TGTGCCAGCAGGGGGGCGGGACGCACTAGCACAGATACGCAGTATTTT. Its translation is CASRGAGRTSTDTQYF. Filled out from reference TRBV2 and TRBJ2-3, the complete variable domain reads EPEVTQTPSHQVTQMGQEVILRCVPISNHLYFYWYRQILGQKVEFLVSFYNNEISEKSEIFDDQFSVERPDGSNFTLKIRSTKLEDSAMYFCASRGAGRTSTDTQYFGPGTRLTVL.

This clone was counted once. The CDR3 loop reads CSVWEGTASSYEQYF. The CDR3 DNA follows: TGCAGCGTTTGGGAGGGGACCGCGAGCTCCTACGAGCAGTACTTC. This chain uses TRBV29-1 with TRBJ2-7; TRBD2 agrees at 7 bases. The germline V gene encodes CDR1 SQVTM and CDR2 ANQGSEA. V trimming: 5 bases; J trimming: 0 bases; junction bases outside the gene matches: 10. This CDR3 region has 15 residues.

The sample holds one count of this clone. The rearrangement links TRBV7-6 to TRBJ2-7; D call uncertain. CDR1 and CDR2 from the germline V gene are SGHVS and FNYEAQ. The germline V and J ends were trimmed by 0 bases and 3 bases, with 6 bases remaining between them. The CDR3 consists of 13 residues. This chain's CDR3 is CASSLAVNYEQYF. Written as DNA, the CDR3 is TGTGCCAGCAGCTTAGCGGTCAACTACGAGCAGTACTTC.

This sequence joins TRBV2 and TRBJ2-1, with 14 nucleotides matching TRBD2. The CDR3 extends over 13 amino acids. Germline-derived CDR1 and CDR2 are SNHLY and FYNNEI. With 6 bases clipped from V and 9 bases from J, the junction kept 1 base outside the gene matches. In nucleotides, the CDR3 is TGTGCCAGCAGGACTAGCGGGGGGGGTGAGCAGTTCTTC. As protein: CASRTSGGGEQFF.

There are a few counts of this clone. V and J are TRBV5-6 and TRBJ2-1; the match to TRBD2 covers 9 bases. CDR3 size: 18 residues. CDR1 is SGHDT, CDR2 YYEEEE, per germline. Losses at the gene ends were 4 bases for V and 7 bases for J; bases not matched to a gene: 18. The DNA of the CDR3 is TGTGCCAGCAGCCTACTTCCTTTGCAGCGGGAGGCCCGGAATGAGCAGTTCTTC. It yields the protein CASSLLPLQREARNEQFF.

V is TRBV7-2 and J is TRBJ1-1; tentative D call: TRBD1 (5 bases). Trimming stripped 2 bases from V and 1 base from J, with 17 bases between. Per the germline V gene, CDR1 is SGHTA and CDR2 is FQGNSA. There are 17 residues in the CDR3. The CDR3, as DNA: TGTGCCAGCAGCTTAAGGTCAGGGCGGACCAAGAACACTGAAGCTTTCTTT. Its translation is CASSLRSGRTKNTEAFF.